This TCR beta chain was profiled in a study of CD8 T cells in ankylosing spondylitis. The study, taken as a whole, reports: CD8+ cells made up the disease-linked clones, which were relatively rare in peripheral blood. What appeared characteristic of ankylosing spondylitis blood was a TCR beta motif of eight highly homologous variants. Past research had described some motif variants in reactive arthritis synovial fluid and blood. There was reportedly significant enrichment of clones that were disease-linked in matched ankylosing spondylitis synovial fluid.

V shed 5 bases and J 4 bases; nucleotides not matched to a gene: 9. CDR1 and CDR2 (germline): SQVTM, ANQGSEA. The CDR3 runs 14 residues. This clonotype was recorded many times. Its matching antigen is unknown. TCRdb passed the 5' RACE reads through MiXCR, listing each CDR3 protein once. Of about 130,000 distinct CDR3 sequences in the sample, around 9% were seen once. The V gene is TRBV29-1, the J gene TRBJ2-5, with TRBD2 identical over 8 bases. Sequencing was carried out using blood, either unsorted or a sorted T cell fraction (not recorded which). This clonotype was obtained from a male donor with ankylosing spondylitis or in good health (not recorded which). CDR3 residues: CSVPGGILPETQYF. CDR3 sequence (DNA): TGCAGCGTTCCGGGAGGGATATTGCCAGAGACCCAGTACTTC.